The next 26 T cell receptor beta chains were all read from a single sample in a study of blood T cell repertoires in COVID-19. Clones were sequenced by immunoSEQ multiplex PCR, and TCRdb holds only the in-frame ones, with some missing. In the table there are about 78,000 clones, 80% to 95% of which are singletons. Sequencing input: peripheral blood. These receptors were obtained from a woman older than 75 with acute or convalescent COVID-19.

The CDR3 region is CASSVQEGTEAFF. As DNA, the CDR3 is TGTGCCAGCAGCGTCCAGGAGGGGACTGAAGCTTTCTTT. V and J are TRBV9 and TRBJ1-1, with D perhaps matching TRBD1 (5 bases). This CDR3 has 13 residues. Germline V CDR1 and CDR2: SGDLS, YYNGEE. The V end was cut by 2 bases, the J end by 5 bases, with 10 bases between.

This chain joins TRBV7-6 and TRBJ2-1; 10 positions match TRBD2. V was pared by 5 bases and J by 9 bases, with 10 bases of the junction left unmatched. Germline V gene sequence: CDR1 SGHVS, CDR2 FNYEAQ. This CDR3 is built from 15 residues. CDR3 nucleotide sequence: TGTGCCAGCAGCCCCGGGACTAGCGTCGTACGTGAGCAGTTCTTC. Encoded protein: CASSPGTSVVREQFF.

The chain links TRBV5-6 to TRBJ1-2; 10 bases are shared with TRBD1. CDR3 length: 15 amino acids. CDR1 and CDR2 from the germline V gene are SGHDT and YYEEEE. V shed 5 bases, J shed 4 bases, and the junction held 8 bases outside the gene matches. The CDR3 DNA follows: TGTGCCAGCAGGCGAGGACGGGACAGGGGCTATGGCTACACCTTC. This codes for CASRRGRDRGYGYTF.

The genes are TRBV4-1 and TRBJ2-1; 10 bases agree with TRBD2. The CDR3 sequence is 15 residues long. Germline V gene data show CDR1 as MGHRA and CDR2 as YSYEKL. The V gene end was trimmed by 3 bases and the J gene end by 9 bases; junction bases not matched to a gene: 8. Here the CDR3 DNA reads TGCGCCAGCAGCCAGCCTCTAGCGGGGGTGGGTGAGCAGTTCTTC. This encodes CASSQPLAGVGEQFF.

The chain recombines TRBV3-1 (or the pseudogene TRBV3-2) with TRBJ2-1; D is unclear. CDR1 and CDR2 from the germline V gene are LGHDT and YNNKEL (reference sequence). V was cut by 1 base and J by 12 bases, with 10 bases left in between. The CDR3 is 12 residues long. CDR3 amino acids: CASSQGPSLQFF. CDR3 coding DNA: TGTGCCAGCAGCCAAGGTCCTAGTCTGCAGTTCTTC.

This clone turned up a few times. J is TRBJ1-1 and V is TRBV6-5; weak D call: TRBD1 (6 bases). Deletions cut 6 bases from V and 0 bases from J, with 11 bases between. This CDR3 is 14 amino acids long. Per germline, CDR1 MNHEY and CDR2 SVGAGI. The CDR3 loop reads CASRYGQLNTEAFF. DNA for the CDR3: TGTGCCAGCAGATACGGACAGTTGAACACTGAAGCTTTCTTT.

This clone was seen once. This chain joins TRBV28 and TRBJ2-2; possible D gene TRBD2, 5 bases. The CDR3 runs 15 residues. The ends were cut back, 3 bases at V and 4 bases at J, with 12 bases in the middle. Germline CDR1 and CDR2: MDHEN and SYDVKM. This CDR3 is CASSLAMAGTGELFF. The CDR3 DNA is TGTGCCAGCAGTTTGGCCATGGCGGGCACCGGGGAGCTGTTTTTT. Complete variable domain (other parts from reference TRBV28 and TRBJ2-2): DVKVTQSSRYLVKRTGEKVFLECVQDMDHENMFWYRQDPGLGLRLIYFSYDVKMKEKGDIPEGYSVSREKKERFSLILESASTNQTSMYLCASSLAMAGTGELFFGEGSRLTVL.

V and J are TRBV3-1 (or the pseudogene TRBV3-2) and TRBJ1-2, with D unclear. The V gene's germline CDR1 is LGHDT and CDR2 YNNKEL (reference sequence). With 1 base removed from V and 4 bases from J, the gap between germline ends came to 10 bases. The CDR3 is 14 amino acids. Here the CDR3 reads CASSQGKGGYGYTF. In DNA, the CDR3 is TGTGCCAGCAGCCAAGGGAAGGGAGGCTATGGCTACACCTTC.

The chain is built from TRBV7-9 and TRBJ2-5, with TRBD1 matching over 9 bases. The CDR3 runs to 14 residues. Germline V gene lookup returns CDR1 SEHNR and CDR2 FQNEAQ (reference sequence). V trimming: 6 bases; J trimming: 5 bases; junction bases outside the gene matches: 7. The CDR3 region has the DNA TGTGCCAGCAGACTCACAGGGGGCGCTGAGACCCAGTACTTC. Translated, it gives CASRLTGGAETQYF.

The chain joins TRBV18 to TRBJ1-1; possible D gene TRBD1, 6 bases. In germline, CDR1 is KGHSH, CDR2 LQKENI. Between the trimmed V and J ends, which lost 2 bases and 1 base, there was a span of 11 bases. There are 15 residues in the CDR3. The CDR3 DNA reads TGTGCCAGCTCACCATCCGGACAGCGGAACACTGAAGCTTTCTTT. It encodes CASSPSGQRNTEAFF.

The chain links TRBV28 to TRBJ1-1, with D possibly being TRBD1 (5 bases). The CDR3 has 14 amino acids. Germline-derived CDR1 and CDR2 are MDHEN and SYDVKM. Between the trimmed V and J ends, which lost 5 bases and 5 bases, there was a span of 15 bases. The CDR3 DNA reads TGTGCCAGCAGTCCCCCCCAAAAGGGGACTGAAGCTTTCTTT. Its translation is CASSPPQKGTEAFF.

V and J are TRBV5-1 and TRBJ2-5, with D possibly matching TRBD2 (6 bases). This CDR3 spans 15 amino acids. The V gene lost 0 bases and the J gene lost 1 base, with 10 bases spanning the gap. Germline V gene lookup returns CDR1 SGHRS and CDR2 YFSETQ. CDR3 sequence: CASSLELAIQETQYF. In DNA, the CDR3 is TGCGCCAGCAGCTTGGAGCTAGCGATCCAAGAGACCCAGTACTTC.

This chain links TRBV11-2 with TRBJ2-5, with TRBD1 identical over 7 bases. Trimming at V came to 0 bases and at J to 5 bases, leaving 3 bases not matched to a gene. Germline CDR1 SGHAT, CDR2 FQNNGV. The CDR3 totals 14 residues. The CDR3 nucleotides are TGTGCCAGCAGCTTAGAGACAGGGTGGGAGACCCAGTACTTC. Amino acids: CASSLETGWETQYF.

DNA of the CDR3: TGCGCCAGCAGCTTGGAAGGGACAGGGGTAGATACGCAGTATTTT. It translates to CASSLEGTGVDTQYF. V and J are TRBV5-1 and TRBJ2-3; 10 bases fit TRBD1. The CDR3 contains 15 residues. Germline assignment: CDR1 SGHRS and CDR2 YFSETQ. V was pared by 0 bases and J by 5 bases, with 3 bases of the junction left unmatched.

This clone was picked up a small number of times. The chain recombines TRBV12-3 or TRBV12-4 with TRBJ1-2; possibly TRBD1 for D (5 bases). The CDR3 has 13 residues. V was trimmed by 6 bases and J by 0 bases, leaving 8 bases between them. CDR3 sequence: CASRGTSNYGYTF. CDR3 DNA sequence: TGTGCCAGCAGGGGGACTTCTAACTATGGCTACACCTTC.

The CDR3 sequence: CASSDRRGVLDTQYF. The CDR3 region has the DNA TGTGCCAGCAGTGACAGGCGGGGGGTTTTAGATACGCAGTATTTT. The V gene is TRBV6-2 or TRBV6-3, the J gene TRBJ2-3; TRBD2 matches at 8 bases. Germline V gene data show CDR1 as MNHEY and CDR2 as SVGEGT. V gave up 5 bases and J gave up 5 bases; unmatched junction bases: 9. The CDR3 consists of 15 residues.

This chain connects TRBV7-9 to TRBJ2-3, with D perhaps matching TRBD1 (5 bases). V lost 1 base to trimming and J lost 7 bases, with 15 bases between them. Germline CDR1 reads SEHNR; CDR2 reads FQNEAQ (reference sequence). The CDR3 totals 15 residues. The CDR3, as DNA: TGTGCCAGCAGCTTAGTCCTCAGTGGGGCAAATACGCAGTATTTT. The encoded protein is CASSLVLSGANTQYF.

V is TRBV4-3 and J is TRBJ2-3; TRBD2 might be the D (7 bases). The CDR3 contains 15 residues. The germline V and J ends were trimmed by 7 bases and 4 bases, with 18 bases remaining between them. Germline CDR1 reads LGHNA; CDR2 reads YSLEER. CDR3 nucleotide sequence: TGCGCCAGCAAGGTGGTCGGGGGGCCACCAGATACGCAGTATTTT. It encodes CASKVVGGPPDTQYF.

This clone was detected once. The chain couples TRBV6-5 to TRBJ1-5; 8 bases match TRBD1. CDR3 length: 13 amino acids. Germline V CDR1 and CDR2: MNHEY, SVGAGI. The V segment lost 2 bases and the J segment 7 bases; nucleotides outside the gene matches: 1. The CDR3 coding sequence is TGTGCCAGCAGTTACACAGGGGGACAGCCCCAGCATTTT. This gives the protein CASSYTGGQPQHF.

The gene calls are TRBV5-1 and TRBJ1-2; 7 bases are a match to TRBD1. Trimming took 4 bases from V and 4 from J; bases not matched to a gene: 7. Looked up from germline, CDR1 is SGHRS and CDR2 is YFSETQ. The CDR3 is 14 residues long. The CDR3 loop is CASSPGDRVYGYTF. The CDR3 DNA is TGCGCCAGCAGCCCGGGAGACAGGGTCTATGGCTACACCTTC.

The rearrangement links TRBV5-1 to TRBJ1-4; TRBD1 is a possible D gene (5 bases). CDR1 and CDR2 from the germline V gene are SGHRS and YFSETQ. The CDR3 spans 13 residues. V gave up 1 base and J gave up 5 bases, with 6 bases separating them. As DNA, the CDR3 is TGCGCCAGCAGCTTGTGGACAAATGAAAAACTGTTTTTT. Translation: CASSLWTNEKLFF. The whole variable domain, filled in from reference TRBV5-1 and TRBJ1-4, reads KAGVTQTPRYLIKTRGQQVTLSCSPISGHRSVSWYQQTPGQGLQFLFEYFSETQRNKGNFPGRFSGRQFSNSRSEMNVSTLELGDSALYLCASSLWTNEKLFFGSGTQLSVL.

The V call is TRBV2, the J call TRBJ1-6, with 9 nucleotides matching TRBD1. Looked up from germline, CDR1 is SNHLY and CDR2 is FYNNEI. The CDR3 sequence is 15 residues long. With V trimmed by 6 bases and J by 9 bases, 9 bases remained unmatched. The CDR3 here is CASRLDRGGGSPLHF. The CDR3 DNA reads TGTGCCAGCAGGTTGGACAGGGGCGGGGGTTCACCCCTCCACTTT.

The chain couples TRBV15 to TRBJ2-5; D gene ambiguous. Germline lookup yields CDR1 LNHNV and CDR2 YYDKDF (reference sequence). The CDR3 extends over 15 amino acids. The V end lost 0 bases, the J end lost 1 base, and 9 bases lay between the germline ends. The DNA of the CDR3 is TGTGCCACCAGCAGAGATAACGGTGTCCAAGAGACCCAGTACTTC. It encodes CATSRDNGVQETQYF.

This clone is a singleton in its sample. This chain links TRBV4-2 with TRBJ1-2; the match to TRBD1 covers 8 bases. The germline V gene has CDR1 LGHNA and CDR2 YNFKEQ. V lost 2 bases to trimming and J lost 6 bases; unmatched junction nucleotides: 5. The CDR3 has 14 amino acids. CDR3 region: CASSQPGGADGYTF. The CDR3 coding sequence is TGTGCCAGCAGCCAACCAGGGGGCGCCGATGGCTACACCTTC.

This chain uses TRBV10-2 with TRBJ1-6; TRBD1 matches at 7 bases. Germline loops: CDR1 WSHSY, CDR2 SAAADI. Unmatched junction bases numbered 2, after V lost 0 bases and J lost 0 bases. The CDR3 is 17 amino acids. The CDR3 is CASSESTGSSYNSPLHF. CDR3 nucleotides: TGCGCCAGCAGTGAGTCGACAGGGAGCTCCTATAATTCACCCCTCCACTTT.

The chain links TRBV6-5 to TRBJ1-1, with TRBD1 matching 7 bases. CDR3 length: 14 residues. The germline V gene encodes CDR1 MNHEY and CDR2 SVGAGI. V lost 7 bases, J lost 1 base, and 6 bases stayed unmatched. The CDR3 bases are TGTGCCAGCAAGAGGACAGGCGAGAACACTGAAGCTTTCTTT. This sequence encodes CASKRTGENTEAFF.